This T cell receptor (beta chain) came from a study of CD8 T cells in ankylosing spondylitis. Study-wide points: In ankylosing spondylitis blood, a motif of seven to nine highly homologous TCR beta variants appeared characteristic.

This clonotype turned up a few times. Its specificity is not known. Germline V gene sequence: CDR1 DFQATT, CDR2 SNEGSKA (reference sequence). The V end lost 0 bases, the J end lost 7 bases, and 13 bases lay between the germline ends. The CDR3 is 13 amino acids. One entry per CDR3 protein results from TCRdb running MiXCR on the 5' RACE reads. The repertoire holds about 130,000 distinct CDR3 sequences, with roughly an eighth as singletons. Specimen: blood, either unsorted or a sorted T cell fraction (not recorded which). This TCR was sampled from a female donor with ankylosing spondylitis or in good health (not recorded which). This chain uses TRBV20-1 with TRBJ2-7; a weak D match, TRBD1 (6 bases). CDR3 bases: TGCAGTGCTAGAGATGCGACAGGCTGGGAGCAGTACTTC. Translating gives CSARDATGWEQYF.